The subject of this entry is one T cell receptor (beta chain). This clonotype was counted a few times. Its antigen is not yet known. No base quality values were provided; no much bigger clone lies one nucleotide off. The source of the sample is a study of CD8 T cells in ankylosing spondylitis listed by TCRdb under 2017. In terms of the full investigation: The study profiled T cell receptor beta repertoires in healthy donors and ankylosing spondylitis patients to find disease-linked TCR variants. The whole study cohort included about a hundred healthy donors and roughly 24 ankylosing spondylitis patients. Peripheral blood samples were taken, and synovial fluid was additionally collected from ankylosing spondylitis patients. Results the study describes overall, beyond this receptor: In peripheral blood, the disease-linked clones were found at relatively low frequencies and had a CD8+ phenotype. A TCR beta motif made up of seven or eight highly homologous amino acid variants appeared to be characteristic of blood from ankylosing spondylitis patients. The disease-linked clones were reported to be significantly enriched in matched synovial fluid samples from ankylosing spondylitis patients. Some motif variants had previously been reported in the synovial fluid and blood of reactive arthritis patients, which suggests shared mechanisms of disease initiation.

Sequencing was carried out with an Illumina HiSeq 2500. Quantitative 5'-RACE with molecular barcodes was used to prepare TCR beta libraries. Turning to the authors' computational methods: Disease-linked TCR variants were identified with a new computational method built on a probabilistic model of VDJ rearrangement. TCRdb passed the public sequencing reads through fastp at Q25 and MiXCR, retaining productive beta sequences. Every entry covers one CDR3 protein and lists the most common genes and DNA from its rows. TCRdb, not the authors, supplied the V and J calls. In this sample the table shows approximately 200,000 distinct CDR3 sequences, roughly 13% of which occur a single time. 16% of the sample comes from the top ten. CDR1 SGHRS and CDR2 YFSETQ were looked up in the germline V gene. Trimmed from V: 2 bases; trimmed from J: 1 base; junction bases lacking a gene match: 12. Reading from cysteine to phenylalanine, the CDR3 counts 17 amino acids. Just the 51-base CDR3 DNA is kept, in frame starting at base 1.

The chain is encoded by TRBV5-1 joined to TRBJ2-7; 7 bases in the junction line up with TRBD1. Sequenced: blood, either unsorted or a sorted T cell fraction (not recorded which). This receptor was identified in a male donor with ankylosing spondylitis or in good health (not recorded which). The nucleotides read TGCGCCAGCAGCTTTCGTCCCATCGACAGGGTATCCTACGAGCAGTACTTC. Protein translation: CASSFRPIDRVSYEQYF.